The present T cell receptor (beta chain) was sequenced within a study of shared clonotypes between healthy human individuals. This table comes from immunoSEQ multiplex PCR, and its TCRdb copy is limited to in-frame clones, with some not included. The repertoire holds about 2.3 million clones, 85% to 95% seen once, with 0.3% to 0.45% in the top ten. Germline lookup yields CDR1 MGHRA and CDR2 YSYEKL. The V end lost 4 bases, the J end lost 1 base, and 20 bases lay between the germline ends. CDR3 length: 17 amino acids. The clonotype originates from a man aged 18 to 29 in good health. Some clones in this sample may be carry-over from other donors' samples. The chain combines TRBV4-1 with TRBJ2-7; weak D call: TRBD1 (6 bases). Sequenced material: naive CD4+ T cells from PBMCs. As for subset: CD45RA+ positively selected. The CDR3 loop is CASSPLDFPGTSYEQYF. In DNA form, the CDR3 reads TGCGCCAGCAGCCCCCTCGATTTCCCGGGGACATCCTACGAGCAGTACTTC.